This T cell receptor (beta chain) emerged from a study of T cell repertoires in aging, cancer and after chemotherapy. Study-wide context: Patients with chronic lymphocytic leukemia were sampled before and after fludarabine- or bendamustine-based chemotherapy.

Broader study findings: In each cancer cohort, median generation probability increased across chemotherapy, suggesting thymic output rebounded.

TCR beta rearrangements were amplified from peripheral blood genomic DNA. CDR3 length: 14 residues. Trimming stripped 2 bases from V and 4 bases from J, with 10 bases between. Germline lookup yields CDR1 KGHDR and CDR2 SFDVKD. Rearranged V-D-J TRB sequences were amplified with a mixed TRB-A/B primer pool. MiXCR, run by TCRdb on the multiplex PCR reads, gives a single entry per CDR3 protein. The sample lists over a thousand distinct CDR3 sequences, around a quarter occurring once. Concerning this clonotype: Its antigen remains unidentified.

The chain employs TRBV24-1 and TRBJ2-5; no reliable D call. The sequencing sample was made of blood. The source is a human donor with a blood cancer. The chain's CDR3 is CATSDSWIGETQYF. The CDR3 DNA reads as TGTGCCACCAGTGATTCCTGGATTGGAGAGACCCAGTACTTC.